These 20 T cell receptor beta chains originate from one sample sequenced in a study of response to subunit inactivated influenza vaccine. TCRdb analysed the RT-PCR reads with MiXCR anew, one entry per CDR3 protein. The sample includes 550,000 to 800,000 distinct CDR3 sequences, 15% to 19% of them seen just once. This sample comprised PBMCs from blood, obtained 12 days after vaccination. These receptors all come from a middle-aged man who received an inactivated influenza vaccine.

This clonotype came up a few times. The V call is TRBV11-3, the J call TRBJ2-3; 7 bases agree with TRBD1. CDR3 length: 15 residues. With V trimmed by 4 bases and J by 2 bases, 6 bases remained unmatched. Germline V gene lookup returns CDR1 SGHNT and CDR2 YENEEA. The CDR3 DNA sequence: TGTGCCAGCAGCTCCGGACAGGTCCCCACAGATACGCAGTATTTT. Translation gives CASSSGQVPTDTQYF.

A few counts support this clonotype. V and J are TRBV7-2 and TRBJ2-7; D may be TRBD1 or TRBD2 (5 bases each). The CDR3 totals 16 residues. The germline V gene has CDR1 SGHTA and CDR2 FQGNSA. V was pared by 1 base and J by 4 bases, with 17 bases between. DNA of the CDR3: TGTGCCAGCAGCTTAGGGGGGTCATGGATAAAATACGAGCAGTACTTC. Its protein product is CASSLGGSWIKYEQYF.

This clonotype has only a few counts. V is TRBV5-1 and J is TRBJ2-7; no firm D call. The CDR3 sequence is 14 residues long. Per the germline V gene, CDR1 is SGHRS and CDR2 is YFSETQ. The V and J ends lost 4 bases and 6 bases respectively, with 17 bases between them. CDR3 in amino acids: CASSAGPSPGEQYF. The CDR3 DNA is TGCGCCAGCAGCGCCGGGCCCTCACCGGGCGAGCAGTACTTC.

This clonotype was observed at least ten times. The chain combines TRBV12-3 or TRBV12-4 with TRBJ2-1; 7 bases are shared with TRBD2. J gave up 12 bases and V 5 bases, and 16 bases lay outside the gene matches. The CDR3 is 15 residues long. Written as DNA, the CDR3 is TGTGCCAGCAGTCCCCGTCTTGGGAGGACTAGTTGGCAGTTCTTC. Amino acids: CASSPRLGRTSWQFF.

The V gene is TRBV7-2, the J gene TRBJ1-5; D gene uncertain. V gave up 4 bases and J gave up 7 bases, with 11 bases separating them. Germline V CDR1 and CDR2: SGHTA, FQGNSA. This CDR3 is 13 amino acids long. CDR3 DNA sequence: TGTGCCAGCAGCTACGGGCCAGAACAGCCCCAGCATTTT. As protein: CASSYGPEQPQHF.

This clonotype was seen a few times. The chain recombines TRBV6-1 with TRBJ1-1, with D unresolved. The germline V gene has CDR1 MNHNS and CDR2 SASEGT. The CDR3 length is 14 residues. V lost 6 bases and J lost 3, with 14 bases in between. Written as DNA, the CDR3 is TGTGCCAGCAGCCCCCTGGGTCGGGACACTGAAGCTTTCTTT. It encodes CASSPLGRDTEAFF.

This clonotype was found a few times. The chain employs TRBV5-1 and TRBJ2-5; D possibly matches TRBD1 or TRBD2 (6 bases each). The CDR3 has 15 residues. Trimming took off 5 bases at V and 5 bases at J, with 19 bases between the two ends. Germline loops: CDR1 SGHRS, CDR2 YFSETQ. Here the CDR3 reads CASRLRGVGGETQYF. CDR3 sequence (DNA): TGCGCCAGCAGACTCCGGGGCGTAGGGGGGGAGACCCAGTACTTC.

Written as DNA, the CDR3 is TGTGCCAGCAGTTACAGCTCCGCTCCCTCCTACGAGCAGTACTTC. This gives the protein CASSYSSAPSYEQYF. The chain uses TRBV6-5 and TRBJ2-7; no definite D call. V lost 2 bases and J 0 bases, leaving 11 bases between the germline ends. Germline-derived CDR1 and CDR2 are MNHEY and SVGAGI. The CDR3 has 15 amino acids.

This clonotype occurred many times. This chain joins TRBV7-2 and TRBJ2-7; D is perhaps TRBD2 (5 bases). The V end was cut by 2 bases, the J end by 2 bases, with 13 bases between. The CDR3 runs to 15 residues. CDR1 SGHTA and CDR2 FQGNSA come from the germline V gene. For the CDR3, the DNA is TGTGCCAGCAGCTTACAAAGTTACGGGACCTACGAGCAGTACTTC. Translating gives CASSLQSYGTYEQYF.

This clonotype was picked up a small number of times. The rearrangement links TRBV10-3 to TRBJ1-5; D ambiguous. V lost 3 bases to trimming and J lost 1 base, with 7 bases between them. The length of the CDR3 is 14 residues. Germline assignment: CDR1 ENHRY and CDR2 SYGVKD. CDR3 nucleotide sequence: TGTGCCATCAGTGAAGGAGGGAGCAATCAGCCCCAGCATTTT. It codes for CAISEGGSNQPQHF.

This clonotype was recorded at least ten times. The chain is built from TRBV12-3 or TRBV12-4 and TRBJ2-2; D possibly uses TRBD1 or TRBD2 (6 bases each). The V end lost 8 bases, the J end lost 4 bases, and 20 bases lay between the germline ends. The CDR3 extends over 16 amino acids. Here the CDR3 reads CASSGGTPVATGELFF. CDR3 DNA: TGTGCCAGCTCCGGGGGCACCCCAGTGGCCACCGGGGAGCTGTTTTTT.

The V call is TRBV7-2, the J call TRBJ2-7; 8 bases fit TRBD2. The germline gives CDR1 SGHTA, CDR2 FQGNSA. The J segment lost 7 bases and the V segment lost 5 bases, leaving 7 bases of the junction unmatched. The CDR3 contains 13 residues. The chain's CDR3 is CASSGPGLEEQYF. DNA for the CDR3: TGTGCCAGCAGCGGACCGGGACTAGAAGAGCAGTACTTC.

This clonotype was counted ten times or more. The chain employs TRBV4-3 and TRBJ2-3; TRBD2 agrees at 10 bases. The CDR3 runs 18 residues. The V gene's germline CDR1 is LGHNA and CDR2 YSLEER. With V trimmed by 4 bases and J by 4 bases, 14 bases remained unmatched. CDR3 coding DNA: TGCGCCAGCAGCCTCCACCGGGCCCTAGCGGGAGTAGCAGATACGCAGTATTTT. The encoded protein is CASSLHRALAGVADTQYF.

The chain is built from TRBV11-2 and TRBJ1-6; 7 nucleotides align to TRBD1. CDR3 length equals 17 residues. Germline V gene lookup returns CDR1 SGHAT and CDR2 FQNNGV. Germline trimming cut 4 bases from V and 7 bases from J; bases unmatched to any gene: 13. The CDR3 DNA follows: TGTGCCAGCAGCTCTAAAACAGGGGCCAGGGGGAATTCACCCCTCCACTTT. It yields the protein CASSSKTGARGNSPLHF. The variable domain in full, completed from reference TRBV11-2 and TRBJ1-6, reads EAGVAQSPRYKIIEKRQSVAFWCNPISGHATLYWYQQILGQGPKLLIQFQNNGVVDDSQLPKDRFSAERLKGVDSTLKIQPAKLEDSAVYLCASSSKTGARGNSPLHFGNGTRLTVT.

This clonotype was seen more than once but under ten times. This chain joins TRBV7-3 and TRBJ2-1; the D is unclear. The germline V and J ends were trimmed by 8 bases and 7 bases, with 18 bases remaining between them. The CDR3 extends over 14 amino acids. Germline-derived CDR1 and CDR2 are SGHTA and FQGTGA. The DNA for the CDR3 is TGTGCCAGCGGAAGGAGACACCTTGGGAATGAGCAGTTCTTC. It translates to CASGRRHLGNEQFF.

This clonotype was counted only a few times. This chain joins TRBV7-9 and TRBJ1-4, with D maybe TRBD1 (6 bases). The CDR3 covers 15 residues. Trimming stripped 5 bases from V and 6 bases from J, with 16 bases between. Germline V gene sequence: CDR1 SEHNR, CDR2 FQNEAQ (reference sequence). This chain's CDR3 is CASSPTRAGDEKLFF. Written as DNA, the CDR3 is TGTGCCAGCAGCCCAACCAGGGCAGGGGATGAAAAACTGTTTTTT.

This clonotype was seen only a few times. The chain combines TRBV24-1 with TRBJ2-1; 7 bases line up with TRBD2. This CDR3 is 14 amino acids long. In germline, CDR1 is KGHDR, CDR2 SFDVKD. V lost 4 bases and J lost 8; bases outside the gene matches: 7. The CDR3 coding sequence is TGTGCCACCAGTGAGGGCGGGAGTAGGGATGAGCAGTTCTTC. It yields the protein CATSEGGSRDEQFF.

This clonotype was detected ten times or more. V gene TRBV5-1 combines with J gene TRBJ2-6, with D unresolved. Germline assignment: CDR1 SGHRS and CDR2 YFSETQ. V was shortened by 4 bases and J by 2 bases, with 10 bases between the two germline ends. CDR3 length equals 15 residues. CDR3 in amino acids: CASSPGGAGANVLTF. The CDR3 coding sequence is TGCGCCAGCAGCCCCGGCGGAGCTGGGGCCAACGTCCTGACTTTC.

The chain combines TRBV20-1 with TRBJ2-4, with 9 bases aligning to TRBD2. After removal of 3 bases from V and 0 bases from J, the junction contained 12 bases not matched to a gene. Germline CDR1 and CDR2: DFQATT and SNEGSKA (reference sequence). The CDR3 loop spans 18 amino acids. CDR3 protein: CSARWAGGESGAKNIQYF. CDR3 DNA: TGCAGTGCTAGGTGGGCGGGAGGGGAGAGTGGAGCCAAAAACATTCAGTACTTC.

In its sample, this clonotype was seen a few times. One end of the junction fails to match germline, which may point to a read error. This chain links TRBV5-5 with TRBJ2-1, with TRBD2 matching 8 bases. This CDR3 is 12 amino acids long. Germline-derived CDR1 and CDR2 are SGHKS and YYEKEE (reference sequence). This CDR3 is CASSLDGAGGYF. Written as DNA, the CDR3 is TGTGCCAGCAGCTTGGACGGCGCGGGGGGTTACTTC.